The rows below give T cell receptor beta chains drawn from one sample of a study of blood T cell repertoires in COVID-19. The repertoire was sequenced with immunoSEQ multiplex PCR; TCRdb's copy has only in-frame clones and lacks some. The data show about half a million clones, 80% to 90% seen once. The sample comprised peripheral blood. Receptors originate from a human donor in a cohort sampled during active COVID-19. CDR3s include the opening cysteine and the closing phenylalanine or tryptophan. The order of the fields is CDR3 length, V gene, J gene, clone size, D gene, CDR3 DNA, CDR3 protein. D genes are given only for firm matches. Some rows have no size entry. The others give once, few or many, or a class for an expanded clone.

>14|TRBV5-1|TRBJ2-7|once|NA
TGCGCCAGCAGCTTGGACGACATTTCTTACGAGCAGTACTTC
CASSLDDISYEQYF
>12|TRBV6-6|TRBJ1-2|NA|TRBD1
TGTGCCATCCCGGGACAGGCGGCGGGCTACACCTTC
CAIPGQAAGYTF
>15|TRBV19|TRBJ1-5|NA|NA
TGTGCCAGTAGTGCTGAGGGACTATTCCCTCGGCCCCAGCATTTT
CASSAEGLFPRPQHF
>15|TRBV18|TRBJ2-2|once|NA
TGTGCCAGCTCACCACCGAGAACAGACACCGGGGAGCTGTTTTTT
CASSPPRTDTGELFF
>13|TRBV3-1/TRBV3-2|TRBJ2-5|NA|NA
TGTGCCAGCAGCCAAGATCGACAGTGGGAACAGTACTTC
CASSQDRQWEQYF
>15|TRBV6-2/TRBV6-3|TRBJ2-3|NA|TRBD2
TGTGCCAGCAGTTACATGCGACTAGCAAGAGATACGCAGTATTTT
CASSYMRLARDTQYF
>15|TRBV27|TRBJ1-5|few|NA
TGTGCCAGCAGGTACAGTGGTCTTAACAATCAGCCCCAGCATTTT
CASRYSGLNNQPQHF
>15|TRBV15|TRBJ2-7|NA|TRBD2
TGTGCCACCAGCAGAGGTACTAGCGGGACCTACGAGCAGTACTTC
CATSRGTSGTYEQYF
>15|TRBV5-1|TRBJ2-2|NA|NA
TGCGCCAGCAGGATACGGCTAAGGGGTAGCGGGGAGCTGTTTTTT
CASRIRLRGSGELFF
>17|TRBV5-4|TRBJ2-7|NA|TRBD2
TGTGCCAGCAGCTTTTTTCGCGGACTAGCGGGCTCCTACGAGCAGTACTTC
CASSFFRGLAGSYEQYF
>12|TRBV3-1/TRBV3-2|TRBJ2-7|NA|NA
TGTGCCAGCAGCCTCGGGTCCTACGAGCAGTACTTC
CASSLGSYEQYF
>14|TRBV5-1|TRBJ2-2|NA|NA
TGCGCCAGCAGCTCTAGGGTGGAGGCCGGGGAGCTGTTTTTT
CASSSRVEAGELFF
>14|TRBV27|TRBJ2-5|few|TRBD1
TGTGCCAGCAGTTCGACAGGGAACCAAGAGACCCAGTACTTC
CASSSTGNQETQYF
>13|TRBV29-1|TRBJ1-1|NA|NA
TGCAGCGTTGAAAAGGGACAGAACACTGAAGCTTTCTTT
CSVEKGQNTEAFF
>14|TRBV11-2|TRBJ1-4|NA|NA
TGTGCCAGCAGCCCAGAACGCCGGGGAGAAAAACTGTTTTTT
CASSPERRGEKLFF
>15|TRBV6-5|TRBJ2-1|once|NA
TGTGTGGCGGAGTCGATCCCCCGCTCCTACAATGAGCAGTTCTTC
CVAESIPRSYNEQFF
>13|TRBV5-1|TRBJ2-5|NA|NA
TGCGCCAGCAGGGGAGACACCCAAGAGACCCAGTACTTC
CASRGDTQETQYF
>14|TRBV28|TRBJ2-7|few|NA
TGTGCCAGCAGTTTGTCCCGTGAGCCCTACGAGCAGTACTTC
CASSLSREPYEQYF
>13|TRBV30|TRBJ1-1|NA|NA
TGTGCCTGGGTGGAACAGGGAAAAAATGAAGCTTTCTTT
CAWVEQGKNEAFF
>15|TRBV5-4|TRBJ2-5|NA|TRBD2
TGTGCCAGCAGCCTGACTAGCGGAGGGGGAGAGACCCAGTACTTC
CASSLTSGGGETQYF
>13|TRBV30|TRBJ1-1|once|NA
TGTGCCAGGTCGTCGCAGGGGAACACTGAAGCTTTCTTT
CARSSQGNTEAFF
>15|TRBV19|TRBJ2-1|NA|NA
TGTGCCAGTAGTATAGAGGCAGGGGGGTACAATGAGCAGTTCTTC
CASSIEAGGYNEQFF
>14|TRBV15|TRBJ2-7|NA|TRBD1
TGTGCCACCAGCAGGGGACAGGGGCCCTACGAGCAGTACTTC
CATSRGQGPYEQYF
>13|TRBV9|TRBJ1-2|NA|NA
TGTGCCAGCAGTAGAGGACAAGGCAATGGCTACACCTTC
CASSRGQGNGYTF
>13|TRBV30|TRBJ2-7|NA|TRBD1
TGTGCCTGGAGGGGGACAGCCACCTACGAGCAGTACTTC
CAWRGTATYEQYF
>16|TRBV24-1|TRBJ2-5|NA|TRBD1
TGTGCCACCAGTGGGAAAGACAGGGGCCTACAAGAGACCCAGTACTTC
CATSGKDRGLQETQYF
>13|TRBV29-1|TRBJ2-1|NA|NA
TGCAGCGTTGCGGGGGGCCTGGGGAATGAGCAGTTCTTC
CSVAGGLGNEQFF
>13|TRBV7-3|TRBJ2-3|few|NA
TGTGCCAGCAGCCCGACTGGCACAGATACGCAGTATTTT
CASSPTGTDTQYF
>15|TRBV28|TRBJ1-1|NA|TRBD1
TGTGCCAGCAGTTTATCTAAGGGACAGGGGGCGGGGGCTTTCTTT
CASSLSKGQGAGAFF
>16|TRBV4-1|TRBJ2-2|NA|TRBD2
TGCGCCAGCAGCTATTACGGACTAGCGGGAGCCGGGGAGCTGTTTTTT
CASSYYGLAGAGELFF
>14|TRBV30|TRBJ2-7|NA|TRBD1
TGTGCCTGGAGGACCCCGGGACAGGGGCCTCAGCAGTACTTC
CAWRTPGQGPQQYF
>13|TRBV6-5|TRBJ1-1|NA|NA
TGTGCCAGCAGTTACTCTGCGGGGACTGAAGCTTTCTTT
CASSYSAGTEAFF
>17|TRBV28|TRBJ2-7|NA|TRBD2
TGTGCCAGCAGTGCAACTAGCGGCCTATGGGGCTCCTACGAGCAGTACTTC
CASSATSGLWGSYEQYF
>14|TRBV2|TRBJ1-1|NA|TRBD1
TGTGCCAGCAGTGTCGTTCAGGGGGGCACTGAAGCTTTCTTT
CASSVVQGGTEAFF
>14|TRBV2|TRBJ1-4|NA|NA
TGTGCCAGCACGATCGGAGTCAGTAATGAAAAACTGTTTTTT
CASTIGVSNEKLFF
>16|TRBV4-3|TRBJ2-7|NA|TRBD1
TGCGCCAGCAGCCCATGGGGACAGGGAAAAGACTACGAGCAGTACTTC
CASSPWGQGKDYEQYF
>16|TRBV4-2|TRBJ1-6|NA|NA
TGTGCCAGCAGGCCAACGGCGGGTCCCTTAACGTCACCCCTCCACTTT
CASRPTAGPLTSPLHF
>15|TRBV19|TRBJ2-1|NA|TRBD1
TGTGCCAGTAGTAATGGGCTGACAGGGGCGGATGAGCAGTTCTTC
CASSNGLTGADEQFF
>15|TRBV7-2|TRBJ2-3|NA|TRBD1
TGTGCCAGCAGCCGCCGACAGGGGCGCGCAGATACGCAGTATTTT
CASSRRQGRADTQYF
>13|TRBV9|TRBJ1-2|NA|NA
TGTGCCAGCAGCGTAGGAGGAGGTGATGGCTACACCTTC
CASSVGGGDGYTF
>12|TRBV6-1|TRBJ2-5|NA|NA
TGTGCCAGCAGTGAAGTACAAGAGACCCAGTACTTC
CASSEVQETQYF
>10|TRBV19|TRBJ1-3|once|NA
TGTGCCAGTCTCCGAAACACCATATATTTT
CASLRNTIYF
>13|TRBV11-2|TRBJ2-7|NA|TRBD1
TGTGCCAGCAGCTCCGGACAGGGCTACGAGCAGTACTTC
CASSSGQGYEQYF
>16|TRBV5-1|TRBJ2-7|NA|TRBD1
TGCGCCAGCAGCTGGACCCCGGGACAGGGGGCTAACGAGCAGTACTTC
CASSWTPGQGANEQYF
>16|TRBV5-1|TRBJ2-3|NA|TRBD2
TGCGCCAGCAGCTCGGGACTAGCGGGAGCCGAAGATACGCAGTATTTT
CASSSGLAGAEDTQYF
>17|TRBV23-1|TRBJ2-7|NA|NA
TGCGCCAGCAGTCCACACCATGAGCAGGGAAGGGTCTACGAGCAGTACTTC
CASSPHHEQGRVYEQYF
>17|TRBV5-4|TRBJ2-7|NA|TRBD2
TGTGCCAGCAGCCCTCCGGGACTAGCGGGAAGCTCCTACGAGCAGTACTTC
CASSPPGLAGSSYEQYF
>15|TRBV11-2|TRBJ2-1|NA|TRBD2
TGTGCCAGCAGCGGACGACTAGCGGGAGGCAATGAGCAGTTCTTC
CASSGRLAGGNEQFF
>15|TRBV5-6|TRBJ1-2|NA|NA
TGTGCCAGCAGCTTGGATCTGGGGCAGGGAAGTGGCTACACCTTC
CASSLDLGQGSGYTF
>11|TRBV9|TRBJ2-3|NA|NA
TGTGCCAGCAGCGTACAGGATACGCAGTATTTT
CASSVQDTQYF
>16|TRBV13|TRBJ2-5|NA|TRBD2
TGTGCCAGCAGCGATCGGGAGGGCCCTGAAGAAGAGACCCAGTACTTC
CASSDREGPEEETQYF
>17|TRBV7-9|TRBJ1-1|NA|NA
TGTGCCAGCAGCTTAGCCAACTTCAGGGTGTTGAACACTGAAGCTTTCTTT
CASSLANFRVLNTEAFF
>16|TRBV6-5|TRBJ1-6|NA|NA
TGTGCCAGCAGTTACTCTACTGGAGGGGCGGATTCACCCCTCCACTTT
CASSYSTGGADSPLHF
>14|TRBV7-9|TRBJ1-4|few|NA
TGTGCCAGCAGCTTAGGGGGGGCTAATGAAAAACTGTTTTTT
CASSLGGANEKLFF
>15|TRBV5-4|TRBJ1-2|NA|TRBD1
TGTGCCAGCAGCACTGGGACAGGGAGGAACTATGGCTACACCTTC
CASSTGTGRNYGYTF